The clone carrying this TCR beta chain showed up many times. Its specificity is unknown. This sample was taken from a study of Graves' ophthalmopathy and Graves' hyperthyroidism. In the study overall: Pretreatment peripheral blood was obtained at initial diagnosis.

RNA served as the template for amplifying TCR beta CDR3 regions. In the first round, RT-PCR was carried out with HTBI primers, and a multiplex PCR formed the second round. TCRdb passed the multiplex PCR reads through MiXCR, listing each CDR3 protein once. The sample yields about 620,000 distinct CDR3 sequences, approximately 21% seen once. Whole-study findings and limits: Also, most clonotypes expanded in the thyroid above 0.001 frequency appeared in blood.

Newly diagnosed, the hyperthyroidism patients had under 2 months' duration and were aged 18 to 65. Researchers turned away patients with other autoimmune diseases, uncontrolled infections, pregnancy or lactation. The CDR3 loop spans 16 amino acids. The germline gives CDR1 MGHRA, CDR2 YSYEKL. With V trimmed by 1 base and J by 5 bases, 10 bases remained unmatched. This TCR was sampled from a woman aged 18-29 years with stable Graves' hyperthyroidism. Some clones in this sample may be carry-over from other donors' samples. V gene TRBV4-1 combines with J gene TRBJ2-7, with 8 bases aligning to TRBD2. Sequencing input: peripheral blood. CDR3 sequence reads: CASSQAGGTRRDEQYF. DNA for the CDR3: TGCGCCAGCAGCCAAGCGGGCGGGACTAGACGGGACGAGCAGTACTTC.